This T cell receptor (beta chain) derives from a study of T-cell memory formation after mild COVID-19. Study context: Clusters were largely donor specific. Study-wide results and caveats: Confirmation of SARS-CoV-2 specificity was lacking for second-wave clones peaking day 37.

TCRdb used MiXCR to reprocess the 5' RACE reads, holding one entry per CDR3 protein. The data contain tens of thousands of distinct CDR3 sequences, around 14% of them singletons. Germline V lookup: CDR1 DFQATT, CDR2 SNEGSKA (reference sequence). The CDR3 is 15 amino acids. V was clipped by 4 bases and J by 3 bases, with 16 bases between them. Relative to its sample, this clonotype is medium-sized (0.01 to 0.1%). The antigen remains unidentified. The V call is TRBV20-1, the J call TRBJ2-1; possibly TRBD2 for D (5 bases). The sequenced material came from PBMCs or a T cell subset sorted from them (not recorded which). This TCR was sampled from an adult woman who had mild COVID-19 (a few samples of this study predate the infection). Cell type and time point are not known. The CDR3 here is CSATPPLGVYNEQFF. Written as DNA, the CDR3 is TGCAGTGCTACCCCACCCCTCGGGGTCTACAATGAGCAGTTCTTC.